What follows are 18 T cell receptor beta chains derived from one specimen sequenced in a study of blood T cells in healthy people across ages (dated by TCRdb to the mid-2010s). The library relied on 5' RACE. The sequencer was an Illumina HiSeq 2500. A second about 6 to 11 cycle PCR used a sample-barcoded 5' primer and a J-beta primer mix. TCRdb reprocessed the public reads (quality trimming at Q25 with fastp, clone calling with MiXCR) and kept in-frame beta chains. Merged by CDR3 protein, the rows form single entries marked with the most common genes and DNA. The sample profile shows approximately 780,000 distinct CDR3 sequences; around 24% of them were found once. The ten largest account for around 3% of the sample. This sample was also put to use in a study of T cells of mothers and their children.

Sequencing was carried out using blood. Receptor source: a boy aged 5 to 17 in good health.

Concerning this clonotype: The junction shows a germline mismatch at one end, possibly a read error. The chain carries TRBV7-7 and TRBJ1-2; TRBD1 aligns across 11 bases. Germline V lookup: CDR1 SSHAT, CDR2 FNYEAQ (reference sequence). The CDR3 runs 16 residues. CDR3 sequence: CASSPSEDRGHDGYTF. The CDR3 bases are TGTGCTAGCAGCCCCTCGGAGGACAGGGGGCACGATGGCTACACCTTC. The full variable domain, with the rest looked up from reference TRBV7-7 and TRBJ1-2, is GAGVSQSPRYKVTKRGQDVTLRCDPISSHATLYWYQQALGQGPEFLTYFNYEAQPDKSGLPSDRFSAERPEGSISTLTIQRTEQRDSAMYRCASSPSEDRGHDGYTFGSGTRLTVV.

This sequence joins TRBV6-5 and TRBJ2-1; D not certain. CDR3 length: 16 amino acids. V was cut by 2 bases and J by 0 bases, with 11 bases left in between. Germline CDR1 MNHEY, CDR2 SVGAGI. CDR3 sequence reads: CASSYGVSSSYNEQFF. CDR3 DNA sequence: TGTGCCAGCAGTTACGGAGTCTCGAGCTCCTACAATGAGCAGTTCTTC.

The gene calls are TRBV27 and TRBJ2-1; D possibly matches TRBD1 or TRBD2 (6 bases each). The germline V gene has CDR1 MNHEY and CDR2 SMNVEV (reference sequence). V dropped 3 bases and J dropped 5 bases, with 14 bases sitting between them. The CDR3 covers 15 residues. CDR3 region: CASSFRGRSNNEQFF. CDR3 DNA sequence: TGTGCCAGCAGTTTCCGGGGGCGAAGTAACAATGAGCAGTTCTTC.

This clonotype was seen a single time. The CDR3 spells CASSSNFPGGPTDTQYF. In DNA form, the CDR3 reads TGTGCCAGCAGTTCCAATTTCCCGGGGGGTCCCACAGATACGCAGTATTTT. The rearrangement joins TRBV28 to TRBJ2-3; 7 bases fit TRBD2. V was pared by 4 bases and J by 2 bases, with 12 bases of the junction left unmatched. CDR3 length: 17 amino acids. Per germline, CDR1 MDHEN and CDR2 SYDVKM.

The chain uses TRBV2 and TRBJ1-1; no clear D. Looked up from germline, CDR1 is SNHLY and CDR2 is FYNNEI. The V end was cut by 3 bases, the J end by 3 bases, with 17 bases between. The CDR3 consists of 16 residues. This CDR3 reads CASSDPDVTRDTEAFF. CDR3 nucleotides: TGTGCCAGCAGTGACCCCGATGTTACGAGGGACACTGAAGCTTTCTTT.

Details on this clonotype: A junction end diverges from the germline sequence, so it may reflect a read error. This chain connects TRBV7-2 to TRBJ2-1; 9 bases fit TRBD1. The CDR3 is 15 amino acids. The V gene's germline CDR1 is SGHTA and CDR2 FQGNSA. The CDR3, as DNA: TGTGCCAGCAGCGCAGACAGGGGGAATCACAATGGGCAGTTCTTC. Encoded protein: CASSADRGNHNGQFF.

The rearrangement links TRBV10-3 to TRBJ2-7; D not certain. The CDR3 consists of 11 residues. The germline V gene encodes CDR1 ENHRY and CDR2 SYGVKD. V lost 7 bases to trimming and J lost 2 bases, with 6 bases between them. DNA for the CDR3: TGTGCCATCAAAGGGACCTACGAGCAGTACTTC. This translates into CAIKGTYEQYF.

This clonotype was counted a few times. This chain joins TRBV2 and TRBJ2-5; D remains unclear. The CDR3 length is 12 residues. The V end was cut by 2 bases, the J end by 3 bases, with 4 bases between. Germline assignment: CDR1 SNHLY and CDR2 FYNNEI. CDR3 sequence: CASSELKETQYF. The CDR3 DNA sequence: TGTGCCAGCAGTGAACTGAAAGAGACCCAGTACTTC. The variable domain in full, completed from reference TRBV2 and TRBJ2-5, reads EPEVTQTPSHQVTQMGQEVILRCVPISNHLYFYWYRQILGQKVEFLVSFYNNEISEKSEIFDDQFSVERPDGSNFTLKIRSTKLEDSAMYFCASSELKETQYFGPGTRLLVL.

This clonotype was observed a few times. The CDR3 sequence: CSASGAGSGVTSYNEQFF. In DNA, the CDR3 is TGCAGTGCTAGTGGTGCGGGTAGCGGGGTTACCTCCTACAATGAGCAGTTCTTC. The J gene is TRBJ2-1, the V gene TRBV20-1; 8 positions agree with TRBD2. V lost 3 bases and J lost 0; bases outside the gene matches: 13. This CDR3 spans 18 amino acids. The germline gives CDR1 DFQATT, CDR2 SNEGSKA (reference sequence).

This clonotype came up a few times. V is TRBV12-5 and J is TRBJ1-4; D is ambiguous. This CDR3 has 11 residues. V was shortened by 6 bases and J by 4 bases, with 3 bases between the two germline ends. Germline V gene lookup returns CDR1 LGHNT and CDR2 FRNRAP. The CDR3 sequence is CASGYNEKLFF. CDR3 DNA: TGTGCTAGTGGATATAATGAAAAACTGTTTTTT. The full variable domain, in which reference TRBV12-5 and TRBJ1-4 provide the parts outside the CDR3, is DARVTQTPRHKVTEMGQEVTMRCQPILGHNTVFWYRQTMMQGLELLAYFRNRAPLDDSGMPKDRFSAEMPDATLATLKIQPSEPRDSAVYFCASGYNEKLFFGSGTQLSVL.

The chain recombines TRBV6-5 with TRBJ2-3; the D gene is possibly TRBD1 (6 bases). V gave up 7 bases and J gave up 8 bases, with 22 bases separating them. This CDR3 has 15 residues. Germline CDR1 and CDR2: MNHEY and SVGAGI. The DNA for the CDR3 is TGTGCCAGCAAAACAAGGACAGCCGCGCAGGGTACGCAGTATTTT. The encoded protein is CASKTRTAAQGTQYF.

The chain links TRBV3-1 to TRBJ1-2; no clear D. The CDR3 length is 15 residues. The V gene lost 1 base and the J gene lost 4 bases, with 13 bases spanning the gap. Germline V lookup: CDR1 LGHDT, CDR2 YNNKEL (reference sequence). As DNA, the CDR3 is TGTGCCAGCAGCCAAGGTGGCAAAAGTGGCTATGGCTACACCTTC. This translates into CASSQGGKSGYGYTF.

V and J are TRBV4-1 and TRBJ2-5; the D gene could be TRBD1 or TRBD2 (6 bases each). V was trimmed by 1 base and J by 11 bases, leaving 14 bases between them. Germline V CDR1 and CDR2: MGHRA, YSYEKL. There are 13 residues in the CDR3. The CDR3 loop is CASSQGPRGEQYF. CDR3 nucleotide sequence: TGCGCCAGCAGCCAAGGCCCAAGGGGGGAGCAGTACTTC.

The chain couples TRBV19 to TRBJ2-1; 7 nucleotides match TRBD2. CDR1 is LNHDA, CDR2 SQIVND, per germline (reference sequence). After removal of 4 bases from V and 0 bases from J, the junction contained 9 bases not matched to a gene. This CDR3 comprises 17 residues. The CDR3 spells CASSTPGAGSSYNEQFF. The CDR3, as DNA: TGTGCCAGTAGTACCCCCGGAGCGGGGAGCTCCTACAATGAGCAGTTCTTC.

This clonotype has a handful of counts. This chain connects TRBV19 to TRBJ1-1, with TRBD1 as a possible D gene (5 bases). In germline, CDR1 is LNHDA, CDR2 SQIVND (reference sequence). Between the trimmed V and J ends, which lost 5 bases and 0 bases, there was a span of 10 bases. CDR3 length: 14 residues. The CDR3 loop reads CASSVPGLNTEAFF. The CDR3 bases are TGTGCCAGTAGTGTGCCGGGACTGAACACTGAAGCTTTCTTT.

The V gene is TRBV20-1, the J gene TRBJ2-3, with a tentative D call TRBD2 (7 bases). Between the trimmed V and J ends, which lost 3 bases and 2 bases, there was a span of 15 bases. The CDR3 is 15 amino acids. Germline-derived CDR1 and CDR2 are DFQATT and SNEGSKA (reference sequence). The CDR3 bases are TGCAGTGCTAGCCACAGGCGGGGGCCCACAGATACGCAGTATTTT. Residues: CSASHRRGPTDTQYF.

The V gene is TRBV9, the J gene TRBJ2-6; D unclear. The CDR3 has 16 residues. The germline CDR1 and CDR2 sequences are SGDLS and YYNGEE. The germline V and J ends were trimmed by 1 base and 0 bases, with 8 bases remaining between them. CDR3 nucleotide sequence: TGTGCCAGCAGCGTAAGGGTGAGCTCTGGGGCCAACGTCCTGACTTTC. Protein product: CASSVRVSSGANVLTF.

This clonotype appeared a few times. CDR3: CASSPRGHTGQTSYEQYF. In DNA, the CDR3 is TGTGCCAGCTCACCCCGGGGGCACACGGGACAGACTTCTTACGAGCAGTACTTC. The genes are TRBV18 and TRBJ2-7; a possible D gene is TRBD1 (7 bases). V was clipped by 3 bases and J by 4 bases, with 25 bases between them. The germline gives CDR1 KGHSH, CDR2 LQKENI. This CDR3 has 18 residues. Supplemented by reference TRBV18 and TRBJ2-7, the full variable domain reads NAGVMQNPRHLVRRRGQEARLRCSPMKGHSHVYWYRQLPEEGLKFMVYLQKENIIDESGMPKERFSAEFPKEGPSILRIQQVVRGDSAAYFCASSPRGHTGQTSYEQYFGPGTRLTVT.